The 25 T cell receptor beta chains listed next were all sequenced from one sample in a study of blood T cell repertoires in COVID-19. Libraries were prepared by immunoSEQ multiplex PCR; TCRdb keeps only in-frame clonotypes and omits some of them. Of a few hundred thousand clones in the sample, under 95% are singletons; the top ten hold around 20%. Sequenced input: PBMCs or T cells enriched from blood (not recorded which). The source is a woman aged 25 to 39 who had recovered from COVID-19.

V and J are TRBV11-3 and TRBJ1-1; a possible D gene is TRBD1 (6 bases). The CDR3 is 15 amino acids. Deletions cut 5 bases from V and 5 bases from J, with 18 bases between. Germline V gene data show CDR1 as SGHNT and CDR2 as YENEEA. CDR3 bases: TGTGCCAGCAGCCTCACCACAGGGCTGGGGACTGAAGCTTTCTTT. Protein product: CASSLTTGLGTEAFF.

This CDR3 reads CASSAGQGRVAFF. Here the CDR3 DNA reads TGTGCCAGCAGCGCGGGACAGGGGAGGGTAGCTTTCTTT. J is TRBJ1-1 and V is TRBV5-8; 10 bases align to TRBD1. After removal of 4 bases from V and 10 bases from J, the junction contained 7 bases not matched to a gene. Germline CDR1 SGHTS, CDR2 YDEGEE. CDR3 length equals 13 residues. Drawing the rest from reference TRBV5-8 and TRBJ1-1, the complete variable domain is EAGVTQSPTHLIKTRGQQATLRCSPISGHTSVYWYQQALGLGLQFLLWYDEGEERNRGNFPPRFSGRQFPNYSSELNVNALELEDSALYLCASSAGQGRVAFFGQGTRLTVV.

CDR3 DNA sequence: TGTGCCAGCAGCTTAGGGGTGGCAGGGATGGGAAATTCACCCCTCCACTTT. The encoded protein is CASSLGVAGMGNSPLHF. The chain is built from TRBV7-9 and TRBJ1-6, with a weak D call TRBD1 (5 bases). The CDR3 sequence is 17 residues long. The germline V and J ends were trimmed by 1 base and 7 bases, with 17 bases remaining between them. In germline, CDR1 is SEHNR, CDR2 FQNEAQ (reference sequence).

CDR3 sequence: CASSLQGNTEAFF. DNA of the CDR3: TGTGCCAGCAGCCTTCAGGGGAACACTGAAGCTTTCTTT. The chain has TRBV7-3 and TRBJ1-1; TRBD1 is a possible D gene (5 bases). V was clipped by 5 bases and J by 1 base, with 8 bases between them. In germline, CDR1 is SGHTA, CDR2 FQGTGA. The CDR3 consists of 13 residues. Full variable domain (rest looked up from reference TRBV7-3 and TRBJ1-1): GAGVSQTPSNKVTEKGKYVELRCDPISGHTALYWYRQSLGQGPEFLIYFQGTGAADDSGLPNDRFFAVRPEGSVSTLKIQRTERGDSAVYLCASSLQGNTEAFFGQGTRLTVV.

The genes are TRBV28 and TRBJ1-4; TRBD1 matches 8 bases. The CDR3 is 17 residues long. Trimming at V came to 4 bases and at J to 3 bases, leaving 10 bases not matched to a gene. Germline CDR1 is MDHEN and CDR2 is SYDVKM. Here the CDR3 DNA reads TGTGCCAGCAGTTCCCCAGGGGGCGCAGATGCTAATGAAAAACTGTTTTTT. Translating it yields CASSSPGGADANEKLFF.

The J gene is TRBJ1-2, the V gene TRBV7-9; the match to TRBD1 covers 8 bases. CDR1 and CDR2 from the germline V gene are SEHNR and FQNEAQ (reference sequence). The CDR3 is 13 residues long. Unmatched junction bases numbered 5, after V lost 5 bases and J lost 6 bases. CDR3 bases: TGTGCCAGCAGCCTACAGGGGGTCGATGGCTACACCTTC. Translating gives CASSLQGVDGYTF.

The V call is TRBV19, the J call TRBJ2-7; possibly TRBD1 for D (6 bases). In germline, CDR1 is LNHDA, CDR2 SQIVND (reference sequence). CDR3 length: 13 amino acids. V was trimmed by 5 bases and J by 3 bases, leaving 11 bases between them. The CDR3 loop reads CASSDQTGYEQYF. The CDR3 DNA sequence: TGTGCCAGTAGTGACCAGACAGGCTACGAGCAGTACTTC.

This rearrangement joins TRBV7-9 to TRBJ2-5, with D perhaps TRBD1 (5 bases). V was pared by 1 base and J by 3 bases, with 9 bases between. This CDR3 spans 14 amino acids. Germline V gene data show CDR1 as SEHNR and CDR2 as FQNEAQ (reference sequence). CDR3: CASSLEGFEETQYF. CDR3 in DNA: TGTGCCAGCAGCTTAGAGGGGTTCGAAGAGACCCAGTACTTC.

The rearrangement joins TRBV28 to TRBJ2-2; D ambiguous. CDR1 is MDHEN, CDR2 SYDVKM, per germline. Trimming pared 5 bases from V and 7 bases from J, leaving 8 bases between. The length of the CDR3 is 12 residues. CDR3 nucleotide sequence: TGTGCCAGCAGTCGCCCTAACGGGGAGCTGTTTTTT. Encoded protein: CASSRPNGELFF.

The CDR3 coding sequence is TGTGCCAGCACATCCCCCGGGACAGGCTACGAGCAGTACTTC. Translating gives CASTSPGTGYEQYF. The chain joins TRBV7-8 to TRBJ2-7; 8 bases agree with TRBD1. The CDR3 contains 14 residues. V was clipped by 7 bases and J by 3 bases; unmatched bases: 8. Germline V lookup: CDR1 SGHVS, CDR2 FQNEAQ.

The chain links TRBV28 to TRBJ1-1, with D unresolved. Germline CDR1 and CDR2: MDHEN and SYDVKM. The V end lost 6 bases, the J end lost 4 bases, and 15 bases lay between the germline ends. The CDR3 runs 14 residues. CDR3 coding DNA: TGTGCCAGCAGCGCCTTAATAAGCGGCACTGAAGCTTTCTTT. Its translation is CASSALISGTEAFF. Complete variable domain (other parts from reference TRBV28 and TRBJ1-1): DVKVTQSSRYLVKRTGEKVFLECVQDMDHENMFWYRQDPGLGLRLIYFSYDVKMKEKGDIPEGYSVSREKKERFSLILESASTNQTSMYLCASSALISGTEAFFGQGTRLTVV.

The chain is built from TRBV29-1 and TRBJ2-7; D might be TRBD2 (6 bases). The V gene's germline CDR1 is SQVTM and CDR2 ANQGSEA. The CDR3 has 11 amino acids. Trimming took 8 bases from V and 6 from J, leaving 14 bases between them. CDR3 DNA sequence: TGCAGCTACCGGGAGCAGAGCGAGCAGTACTTC. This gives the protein CSYREQSEQYF.

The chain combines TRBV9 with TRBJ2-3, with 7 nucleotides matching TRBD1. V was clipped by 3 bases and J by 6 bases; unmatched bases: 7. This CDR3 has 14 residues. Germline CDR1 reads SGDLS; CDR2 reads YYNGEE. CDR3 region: CASSAGTAPDTQYF. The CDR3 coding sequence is TGTGCCAGCAGCGCAGGGACAGCGCCCGATACGCAGTATTTT.

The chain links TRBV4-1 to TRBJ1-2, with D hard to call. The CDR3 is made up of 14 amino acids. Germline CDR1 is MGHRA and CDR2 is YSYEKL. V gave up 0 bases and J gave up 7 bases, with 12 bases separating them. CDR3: CASSQDGVSGGYTF. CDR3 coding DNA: TGCGCCAGCAGCCAAGATGGAGTGTCTGGTGGCTACACCTTC.

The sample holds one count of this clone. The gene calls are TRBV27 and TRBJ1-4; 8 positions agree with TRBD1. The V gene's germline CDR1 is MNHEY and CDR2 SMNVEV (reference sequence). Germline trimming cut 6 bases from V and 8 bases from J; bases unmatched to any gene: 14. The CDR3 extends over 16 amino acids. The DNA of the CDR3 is TGTGCCAGCAGCTCGGGGACAGGTCTAAGTCTGGAAAAACTGTTTTTT. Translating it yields CASSSGTGLSLEKLFF.

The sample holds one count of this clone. The CDR3 sequence is CASSDAGTGSPEAFF. CDR3 sequence (DNA): TGTGCCAGCTCAGACGCCGGGACAGGGAGTCCTGAAGCTTTCTTT. J is TRBJ1-1 and V is TRBV18, with 9 bases matching TRBD1. This CDR3 spans 15 amino acids. The junction had 10 bases not matched to a gene; V was cut back by 5 bases and J by 6 bases. CDR1 is KGHSH, CDR2 LQKENI, per germline.

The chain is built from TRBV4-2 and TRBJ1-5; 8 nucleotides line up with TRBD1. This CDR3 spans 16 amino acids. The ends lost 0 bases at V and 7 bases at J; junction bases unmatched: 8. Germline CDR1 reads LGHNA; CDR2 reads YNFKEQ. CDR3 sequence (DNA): TGTGCCAGCAGCCAAGAAGACAGGGGCAGGATACAGCCCCAGCATTTT. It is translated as CASSQEDRGRIQPQHF.

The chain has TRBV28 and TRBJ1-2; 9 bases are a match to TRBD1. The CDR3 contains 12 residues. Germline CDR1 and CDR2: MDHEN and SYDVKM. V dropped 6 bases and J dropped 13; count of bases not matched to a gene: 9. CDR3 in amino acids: CASRPQGASPTF. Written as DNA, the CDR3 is TGTGCCAGCAGGCCACAGGGGGCGAGTCCCACCTTC.

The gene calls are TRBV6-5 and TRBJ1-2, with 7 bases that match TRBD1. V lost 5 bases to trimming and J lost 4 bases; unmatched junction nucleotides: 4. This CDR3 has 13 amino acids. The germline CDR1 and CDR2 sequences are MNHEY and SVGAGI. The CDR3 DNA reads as TGTGCCAGCAGTCCCCAGGGGGGCTATGGCTACACCTTC. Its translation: CASSPQGGYGYTF.

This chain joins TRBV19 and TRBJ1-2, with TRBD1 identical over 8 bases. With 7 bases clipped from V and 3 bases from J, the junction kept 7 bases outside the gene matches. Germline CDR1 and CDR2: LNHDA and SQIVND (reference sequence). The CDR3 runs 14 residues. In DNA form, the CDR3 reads TGTGCCAGTACGACAGGGGTCGATTACTATGGCTACACCTTC. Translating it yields CASTTGVDYYGYTF.

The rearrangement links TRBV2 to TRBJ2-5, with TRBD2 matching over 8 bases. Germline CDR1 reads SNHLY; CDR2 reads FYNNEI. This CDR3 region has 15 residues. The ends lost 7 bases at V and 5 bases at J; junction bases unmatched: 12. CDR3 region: CASTPGGGGTETQYF. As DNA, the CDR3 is TGTGCCAGCACCCCGGGGGGCGGGGGGACGGAGACCCAGTACTTC.

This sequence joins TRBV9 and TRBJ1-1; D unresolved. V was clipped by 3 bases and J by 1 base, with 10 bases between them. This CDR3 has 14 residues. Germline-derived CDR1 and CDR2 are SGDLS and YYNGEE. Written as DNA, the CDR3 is TGTGCCAGCAGCGCCCAGACTGGGAACACTGAAGCTTTCTTT. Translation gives CASSAQTGNTEAFF.

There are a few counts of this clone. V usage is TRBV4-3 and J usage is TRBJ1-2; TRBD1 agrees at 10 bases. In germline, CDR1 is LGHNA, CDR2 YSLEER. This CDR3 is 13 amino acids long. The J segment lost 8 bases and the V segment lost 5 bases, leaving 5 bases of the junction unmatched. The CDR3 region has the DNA TGCGCCAGCAGCGTCGGGACAGGGGCCGGCTACACCTTC. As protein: CASSVGTGAGYTF.

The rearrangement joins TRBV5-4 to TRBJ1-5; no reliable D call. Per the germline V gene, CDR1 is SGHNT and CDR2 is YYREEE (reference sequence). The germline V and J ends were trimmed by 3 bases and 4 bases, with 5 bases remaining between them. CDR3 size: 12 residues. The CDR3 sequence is CASSSPNQPQHF. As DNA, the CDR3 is TGTGCCAGCAGCTCCCCGAATCAGCCCCAGCATTTT.

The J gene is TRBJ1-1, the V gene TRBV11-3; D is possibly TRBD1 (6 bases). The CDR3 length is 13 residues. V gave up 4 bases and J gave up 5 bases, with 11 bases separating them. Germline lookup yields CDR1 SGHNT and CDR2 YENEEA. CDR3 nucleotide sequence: TGTGCCAGCAGCTCTCAGGGGTGGACTGAAGCTTTCTTT. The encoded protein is CASSSQGWTEAFF.